This T cell receptor beta chain was identified during a study of CD8 T cells in ankylosing spondylitis. General study findings and limits: Reportedly, matched ankylosing spondylitis synovial fluid was significantly enriched for disease-linked clones.

The CDR3 loop spans 18 amino acids. Looked up from germline, CDR1 is MGHRA and CDR2 is YSYEKL. The trim removed 2 bases at V and 3 bases at J, leaving 11 bases unmatched. This clonotype has only a few counts. Its antigen is unknown. It was by quantitative 5'-RACE with molecular barcodes that TCR beta libraries were made. MiXCR, applied by TCRdb to the 5' RACE reads, yields one record per CDR3 protein. Of about 110,000 distinct CDR3 sequences in the sample, less than 25% were seen once. This TCR was recovered from a male donor with ankylosing spondylitis. The rearrangement uses TRBV4-1 and TRBJ1-3, with 9 bases identical to TRBD1. Sequencing input: synovial fluid, either unsorted or a sorted T cell fraction (not recorded which). This CDR3 reads CASSQNLPGTGFGNTIYF. The DNA of the CDR3 is TGCGCCAGCAGCCAAAACTTACCCGGGACAGGGTTTGGAAACACCATATATTTT.